The 4 T cell receptor beta chains below come from one sample, sequenced in a study of T cells in Graves' hyperthyroidism and ophthalmopathy. Amplification of TCR beta CDR3 regions was performed using RNA transcripts as template. The HTBI primer set was used in a first-round RT-PCR of the TCR CDR3. TCRdb reprocessed the multiplex PCR reads via MiXCR and lists one record per CDR3 protein. Of some 770,000 distinct CDR3 sequences in the sample, 15% to 20% were seen once. The sequenced sample consisted of blood. These receptors were taken from a young man with Graves' hyperthyroidism.

This clonotype was found many times. The chain joins TRBV6-1 to TRBJ2-1; TRBD2 matches 12 bases. The germline gives CDR1 MNHNS, CDR2 SASEGT. The CDR3 loop spans 16 amino acids. The ends lost 6 bases at V and 8 bases at J; junction bases unmatched: 11. The CDR3, as DNA: TGTGCCAGCAGGCCACCACTAGCGGGAGGTCGGGATGAGCAGTTCTTC. Its translation: CASRPPLAGGRDEQFF.

This clonotype has at least ten counts. V is TRBV29-1 and J is TRBJ2-7, with a tentative D call TRBD2 (5 bases). Per germline, CDR1 SQVTM and CDR2 ANQGSEA. This CDR3 has 14 residues. V dropped 4 bases and J dropped 1 base, with 14 bases sitting between them. The CDR3 spells CSVVRTPGSYEQYF. The CDR3 region has the DNA TGCAGCGTTGTCCGGACTCCCGGTTCCTACGAGCAGTACTTC.

The genes are TRBV19 and TRBJ2-3; D may match TRBD1 or TRBD2 (5 bases each). The ends were cut back, 5 bases at V and 5 bases at J, with 11 bases in the middle. Germline V lookup: CDR1 LNHDA, CDR2 SQIVND (reference sequence). This CDR3 region has 13 residues. The CDR3 DNA reads as TGTGCCAGTAGTGATGGGACGGTAGATACGCAGTATTTT. Its translation: CASSDGTVDTQYF.

This clonotype was counted between two and nine times. The CDR3 coding sequence is TGTGCCAGCAGCCAAGATCGCTCGGGGATAGTGAACACCGGGGAGCTGTTTTTT. Its translation: CASSQDRSGIVNTGELFF. V usage is TRBV4-2 and J usage is TRBJ2-2; D perhaps matches TRBD2 (5 bases). Germline V gene data show CDR1 as LGHNA and CDR2 as YNFKEQ. The CDR3 runs to 18 residues. The ends were cut back, 0 bases at V and 1 base at J, with 15 bases in the middle.